This T cell receptor (beta chain) was captured in a study of blood T cells in healthy people across ages (dated by TCRdb to 2013 to 2016). For context, the study as a whole: In model experiments, template switching captured about one uniquely barcoded TCR beta cDNA molecule for every two T cells. To track age-related changes in TCR beta repertoire diversity, the study relied on deep sequencing normalized with unique cDNA molecular identifiers. The donors were divided into four age groups: young (average 16 years), middle-aged (roughly 40), aged (about 61) and long-lived (roughly 86). To avoid experimental bias, donors of different ages were distributed randomly across sequencing lanes. Two additional independent replicas of 1 million unique cDNA reads from the same blood draw were analyzed for two donors (one aged 18 to 30 and one aged 80 or older).

The junction shows trimming of 2 bases on V and 3 bases on J, plus 10 bases between the germline ends. As encoded in the germline V gene, CDR1 is KGHDR while CDR2 is SFDVKD. Taken from cysteine to phenylalanine, the CDR3 has 14 residues. The read is trimmed to its CDR3 DNA, 42 bases read in frame from base 1. The donors were roughly 38 Caucasian individuals from Russia, aged 6 to 90 years, who were systemically healthy. Approximately 11 milliliters of peripheral blood were drawn from each donor into EDTA-treated Vacutainer tubes. PBMCs were isolated by Ficoll-Paque density-gradient centrifugation, with at least 7 million obtained per sample. Total RNA, at least 5 micrograms per sample, was extracted from PBMCs with Trizol reagent. For every donor, flow cytometry on a PBMC aliquot measured the percentage of naive CD45RAhigh/CD27high T cells. The table lists this clonotype with a few counts. Its antigen remains unidentified. Base qualities were left out, and no much larger clone turns up one base away.

What the study reported, not specific to this receptor: Estimates of total diversity based on one million sequenced T cells were regarded as lower bounds and as underestimates. Compared with the aged group, the long-lived group had more naive CD4+ T cells, fewer expanded clones and increased TCR diversity, a pattern suggesting age selection. The percentage of naive T cells measured by flow cytometry correlated strongly with observed TCR beta diversity. The CMV infection status of donors was not known, potentially confounding age-related changes in expanded clonotypes. Bulk unsorted PBMC profiling prevented conclusive comparison of naive and antigen-experienced compartments. As age increased, observed TCR beta diversity per million T cells dropped in a roughly linear way, and a significant reduction was already evident by age approximately 40.

Library preparation was by 5' RACE. Sequenced on an Illumina HiSeq 2500. A second PCR of roughly 7 to 11 cycles was performed with a sample-barcoded 5' primer and a J-beta primer mix. A unique molecular identifier was introduced onto each TCR beta cDNA molecule by a template-switch 5' adaptor carrying 12 random nucleotides. At least 3 million CDR3-containing paired-end reads were obtained from each sample. The Mint cDNA synthesis kit, primed by a TRBC-specific oligonucleotide, was used to synthesize first-strand cDNA from all RNA. After uracil-DNA glycosylase treatment, a first 18-cycle PCR used universal primers M1SS and BC2_uni_R on all cDNA. In the original analysis: Normalization of each sample was performed by random selection of 1 million high-quality reads, each carrying a distinct molecular identifier. Reads with shared molecular identifiers were discarded instead of being binned into consensus sequences. MiTCR, set to a Q25 quality threshold and the strictest error-elimination algorithm, was used for CDR3 identification, clonotype clustering and error correction. A nonparametric unseen species model using Euler transformation provided a lower-bound estimate of total TCR beta diversity. TCRdb cleaned the public reads at Q25 with fastp, built clones with MiXCR and kept in-frame beta chains. Identical CDR3 proteins give one entry, which carries the most common genes and DNA. The V and J calls come from TCRdb's annotation, not from the publication. The sample has over 600,000 distinct CDR3 sequences on record, roughly 56% of them singletons. The ten biggest clones cover about 26% of the sample.

The sequence came from a man aged 40-55 years in good health. The sequenced sample consisted of blood. Recombination joined TRBV24-1 with TRBJ2-7, with the D gene not confidently named. The encoded CDR3 is CATSDSADIYEQYF. The sequenced DNA is TGTGCCACCAGTGATTCTGCGGATATCTACGAGCAGTACTTC.